Following are 32 T cell receptor beta chains from one sample sequenced in a study of spatial heterogeneity in lung cancer. Their antigens remain unidentified. Noted time point: sample taken at primary tumor resection. TCRdb called the 5' RACE reads again in MiXCR, with one record for every CDR3 protein. The sample data list some 50 distinct CDR3 sequences. Findings and limits, study-wide: One measure, the expanded intratumoral alpha and beta TCR count, tracked tumor mutation counts.

The source was lung tumor tissue, collected at surgery. All receptors come from a female donor with early-stage non-small cell lung cancer.

Remarks on this clonotype: Because this beta chain is a stray read in a library intended to capture alpha chains, its abundance should not be given much weight. This rearrangement joins TRBV5-1 to TRBJ1-1; D remains ambiguous. V was cut by 1 base and J by 1 base, with 11 bases left in between. The CDR3 has 15 residues. Germline assignment: CDR1 SGHRS and CDR2 YFSETQ. CDR3 DNA: TGCGCCAGCAGCTTGCAGGCTCCCGGGAACACTGAAGCTTTCTTT. Translation: CASSLQAPGNTEAFF.

Worth noting for this clonotype: This beta chain is a stray read from a library made for alpha chains; its abundance is not meaningful. The J gene is TRBJ2-4, the V gene TRBV30; 7 nucleotides match TRBD1. The CDR3 runs 15 residues. Germline lookup yields CDR1 GTSNPN and CDR2 SVGIG (reference sequence). After removal of 2 bases from V and 7 bases from J, the junction contained 11 bases not matched to a gene. The CDR3 spells CAWSSKQGIGNIQYF. The DNA for the CDR3 is TGTGCCTGGAGTTCGAAACAGGGGATAGGGAACATTCAGTACTTC.

Turning to this clonotype: Because the library targeted alpha chains, this beta chain is an off-target read whose size means little. The chain recombines TRBV27 with TRBJ1-1, with D possibly being TRBD1 (5 bases). Trimming removed 3 bases from V and 10 bases from J, with 12 bases in between. The CDR3 runs 12 residues. CDR1 and CDR2 from the germline V gene are MNHEY and SMNVEV (reference sequence). The CDR3 is CASSLGTGRAFF. CDR3 coding DNA: TGTGCCAGCAGTTTGGGGACGGGGCGAGCTTTCTTT.

Turning to this clonotype: The library was built for alpha chains, so this beta chain is an off-target read and its size means little. This sequence joins TRBV6-5 and TRBJ1-1; D call uncertain. This CDR3 spans 14 amino acids. Trimming stripped 5 bases from V and 1 base from J, with 11 bases between. Looked up from germline, CDR1 is MNHEY and CDR2 is SVGAGI. The CDR3 bases are TGTGCCAGCAGTCAGCCCCTAAAGAACACTGAAGCTTTCTTT. The encoded protein is CASSQPLKNTEAFF.

A note on this clonotype: Being off target in a library aimed at alpha chains, this beta chain has a size of little meaning. The V and J genes are TRBV7-9 and TRBJ2-1; TRBD2 matches at 12 bases. Germline V lookup: CDR1 SEHNR, CDR2 FQNEAQ (reference sequence). The CDR3 spans 15 residues. V dropped 7 bases and J dropped 4; count of bases not matched to a gene: 5. DNA for the CDR3: TGTGCCAGCACAGGGGGACTAGCGGGTTACAATGAGCAGTTCTTC. It encodes CASTGGLAGYNEQFF.

A remark on this clonotype: Found in a library prepared for alpha chains, this beta chain is an off-target read, and its abundance has little meaning. The chain joins TRBV28 to TRBJ1-1; D not certain. This CDR3 contains 12 residues. Germline CDR1 reads MDHEN; CDR2 reads SYDVKM. The V end was cut by 2 bases, the J end by 4 bases, with 5 bases between. The CDR3 bases are TGTGCCAGCAGTTTACGGGGCACTGAAGCTTTCTTT. This encodes CASSLRGTEAFF.

As for this clonotype: Because the library targeted alpha chains, this beta chain is an off-target read whose size means little. The rearrangement uses TRBV12-3 or TRBV12-4 and TRBJ2-1, with TRBD2 matching 9 bases. The trim removed 5 bases at V and 10 bases at J, leaving 9 bases unmatched. This CDR3 is 14 amino acids long. CDR3: CASSPLAGGDEQFF. CDR3 nucleotide sequence: TGTGCCAGCAGTCCTCTCGCGGGAGGGGACGAGCAGTTCTTC.

A note on this clonotype: This beta chain is an unintended read in a library built for alpha chains; its size means little. The V call is TRBV19, the J call TRBJ2-5; D is perhaps TRBD1 or TRBD2 (6 bases each). Germline-derived CDR1 and CDR2 are LNHDA and SQIVND (reference sequence). The CDR3 runs to 14 residues. V was trimmed by 6 bases and J by 4 bases, leaving 15 bases between them. The CDR3 DNA is TGTGCCAGTAGCCGACTGGGGGGCGCAGAGACCCAGTACTTC. It translates to CASSRLGGAETQYF.

In regard to this clonotype: Because the library targeted alpha chains, this beta chain is an off-target read whose size means little. The chain joins TRBV6-2 or TRBV6-3 to TRBJ2-4; weak D call: TRBD2 (8 bases). Per the germline V gene, CDR1 is MNHEY and CDR2 is SVGEGT. The CDR3 has 20 amino acids. The V gene lost 4 bases and the J gene lost 1 base, with 26 bases spanning the gap. CDR3 in DNA: TGTGCCAGCAGTTTGGGATCTACTAGCGGAGGGGGCCGGGCCAAAAACATTCAGTACTTC. This encodes CASSLGSTSGGGRAKNIQYF.

Turning to this clonotype: This beta chain was picked up by a library intended for alpha chains and is off target, so its count carries little meaning. The rearrangement uses TRBV7-9 and TRBJ1-1; 10 bases line up with TRBD1. With V trimmed by 5 bases and J by 2 bases, 5 bases remained unmatched. The CDR3 covers 15 residues. Per germline, CDR1 SEHNR and CDR2 FQNEAQ (reference sequence). This chain's CDR3 is CASSPGQGFNTEAFF. Written as DNA, the CDR3 is TGTGCCAGCAGCCCGGGACAGGGGTTTAACACTGAAGCTTTCTTT.

A remark on this clonotype: In a library made to pick up alpha chains, this beta chain is a stray read with a size that means little. The genes are TRBV5-4 and TRBJ2-1; D is unresolved. Trimming took 5 bases from V and 4 from J, leaving 10 bases between them. The CDR3 totals 13 residues. CDR1 and CDR2 from the germline V gene are SGHNT and YYREEE (reference sequence). CDR3 residues: CASSYDNYNEQFF. The CDR3 DNA follows: TGTGCCAGCAGTTACGACAATTACAATGAGCAGTTCTTC. Combining the CDR3 with reference TRBV5-4 and TRBJ2-1 gives the whole variable domain ETGVTQSPTHLIKTRGQQVTLRCSSQSGHNTVSWYQQALGQGPQFIFQYYREEENGRGNFPPRFSGLQFPNYSSELNVNALELDDSALYLCASSYDNYNEQFFGPGTRLTVL.

This clonotype was picked up a small number of times. This beta chain is a stray sequence in a library constructed for alpha chains; its clone size is not meaningful. This chain uses TRBV27 with TRBJ2-5, with D hard to call. The germline CDR1 and CDR2 sequences are MNHEY and SMNVEV (reference sequence). CDR3 length equals 15 residues. The V end lost 5 bases, the J end lost 4 bases, and 17 bases lay between the germline ends. The CDR3 is CASSPVGQLGETQYF. The CDR3 region has the DNA TGTGCCAGCAGTCCGGTTGGGCAGTTGGGAGAGACCCAGTACTTC.

This clonotype was counted only a few times. Little can be read into the size of this beta chain, an off-target read in a library designed for alpha chains. This chain connects TRBV28 to TRBJ2-7; no definite D call. The CDR3 covers 14 residues. Trimming removed 4 bases at V and 2 bases at J, with 12 bases between. CDR1 and CDR2 (germline): MDHEN, SYDVKM. The chain's CDR3 is CASSYQRNPYEQYF. The CDR3 region has the DNA TGTGCCAGCAGTTATCAGCGTAACCCCTACGAGCAGTACTTC.

On this clonotype: This beta chain was picked up by a library intended for alpha chains and is off target, so its count carries little meaning. The chain joins TRBV12-3 or TRBV12-4 to TRBJ2-7, with 9 nucleotides matching TRBD1. This CDR3 spans 14 amino acids. The V and J ends lost 7 bases and 6 bases, in that order; junction bases with no gene match: 10. The CDR3 DNA is TGTGCCAGCACCCCTAGCGGACAGGGGTCCGAGCAGTACTTC. Its protein is CASTPSGQGSEQYF.

In regard to this clonotype: Little can be read into the size of this beta chain, an off-target read in a library designed for alpha chains. CDR3 sequence (DNA): TGTGCCAGCAGCGGACAGGGTTACACTGAAGCTTTCTTT. Residues: CASSGQGYTEAFF. The chain has TRBV7-2 and TRBJ1-1; 8 positions match TRBD1. The CDR3 totals 13 residues. The V gene's germline CDR1 is SGHTA and CDR2 FQGNSA. J lost 3 bases, V lost 5 bases, and 2 bases had no gene match.

Note on this clonotype: This beta chain was picked up by a library intended for alpha chains and is off target, so its count carries little meaning. The chain's CDR3 is CASSFYRDETQYF. The CDR3 region has the DNA TGTGCCAGCAGTTTTTACAGGGACGAGACCCAGTACTTC. This chain connects TRBV27 to TRBJ2-5; D might be TRBD1 (6 bases). This CDR3 is 13 amino acids long. Germline V lookup: CDR1 MNHEY, CDR2 SMNVEV (reference sequence). V gave up 3 bases and J gave up 5 bases, with 10 bases separating them.

With respect to this clonotype: Found in a library prepared for alpha chains, this beta chain is an off-target read, and its abundance has little meaning. This rearrangement joins TRBV29-1 to TRBJ2-5; D uncertain. Trimming pared 0 bases from V and 4 bases from J, leaving 0 bases between. Germline CDR1 and CDR2: SQVTM and ANQGSEA. The CDR3 extends over 10 amino acids. As DNA, the CDR3 is TGCAGCGTTGAAGAAGAGACCCAGTACTTC. Translating gives CSVEEETQYF.

This clonotype came up a few times. With the library built for alpha chains, this beta chain is off target and its frequency is not meaningful. In DNA form, the CDR3 reads TGCGCCAGCAGCTTGGGGACTAGCAGCAATGAGCAGTTCTTC. It yields the protein CASSLGTSSNEQFF. The chain is built from TRBV5-1 and TRBJ2-1; TRBD2 aligns across 8 bases. The germline V gene encodes CDR1 SGHRS and CDR2 YFSETQ. This CDR3 is built from 14 residues. After removal of 0 bases from V and 6 bases from J, the junction contained 2 bases not matched to a gene.

This clonotype has more than one count but fewer than ten. For a library built for alpha chains, this beta chain is a stray read; little rests on its size. V is TRBV7-2 and J is TRBJ2-1; a weak D match, TRBD1 (6 bases). Germline-derived CDR1 and CDR2 are SGHTA and FQGNSA. This CDR3 spans 12 amino acids. V lost 5 bases and J 11 bases, leaving 13 bases between the germline ends. The CDR3 reads CASSHPGAKQFF. The DNA of the CDR3 is TGTGCCAGCAGCCATCCAGGGGCGAAGCAGTTCTTC.

In the case of this clonotype: This beta chain is a stray read from a library made for alpha chains; its abundance is not meaningful. The chain carries TRBV20-1 and TRBJ1-1; D is unresolved. CDR3 size: 13 residues. Trimming stripped 5 bases from V and 7 bases from J, with 17 bases between. The germline V gene encodes CDR1 DFQATT and CDR2 SNEGSKA (reference sequence). CDR3 sequence: CSAAGRILGEAFF. The CDR3 DNA reads TGCAGTGCTGCAGGCAGGATTTTGGGTGAAGCTTTCTTT.

Turning to this clonotype: With the library built for alpha chains, this beta chain is off target and its frequency is not meaningful. The J gene is TRBJ2-3, the V gene TRBV2, with D unresolved. Germline values: CDR1 SNHLY, CDR2 FYNNEI. V dropped 4 bases and J dropped 4 bases, with 0 bases sitting between them. The CDR3 totals 10 residues. CDR3 protein: CASSADTQYF. The CDR3 DNA is TGTGCCAGCAGTGCAGATACGCAGTATTTT.

This clonotype was recorded a few times. The junction departs from the called germline gene at one end, perhaps through a read error. Found in a library prepared for alpha chains, this beta chain is an off-target read, and its abundance has little meaning. CDR3 coding DNA: TGTGCCAGCAGTCCCATATCGAAGACCGGGGAGCTGTTTTTT. Encoded protein: CASSPISKTGELFF. The chain has TRBV11-2 and TRBJ2-2; D unclear. CDR1 and CDR2 (germline): SGHAT, FQNNGV. The CDR3 extends over 14 amino acids.

Only a few counts were recorded for this clonotype. Because this beta chain is a stray read in a library intended to capture alpha chains, its abundance should not be given much weight. V is TRBV12-3 or TRBV12-4 and J is TRBJ1-2; D ambiguous. Trimming pared 6 bases from V and 4 bases from J, leaving 9 bases between. This CDR3 is 12 amino acids long. DNA of the CDR3: TGTGCCAGCAGCCCGGCCCTCTATGGCTACACCTTC. This translates into CASSPALYGYTF.

A word on this clonotype: Found in a library prepared for alpha chains, this beta chain is an off-target read, and its abundance has little meaning. The CDR3 spells CATHQGSGANVLTF. In DNA form, the CDR3 reads TGCGCCACACATCAGGGGTCTGGGGCCAACGTCCTGACTTTC. J is TRBJ2-6 and V is TRBV10-2, with D possibly being TRBD1 (6 bases). V lost 10 bases, J lost 1 base, and 11 bases lay in between. CDR1 and CDR2 from the germline V gene are WSHSY and SAAADI. The CDR3 length is 14 residues.

As to this clonotype: The library was designed around alpha chains, so this beta chain is a stray read whose abundance carries little weight. The chain combines TRBV6-4 with TRBJ2-1; D possibly uses TRBD1 or TRBD2 (5 bases each). CDR3 length: 17 residues. Trimming removed 0 bases from V and 5 bases from J, with 17 bases in between. The V gene's germline CDR1 is MRHNA and CDR2 SNTAGT. The CDR3 DNA follows: TGTGCCAGCAGTGACTCGAGGGGCTTGGGAGCTGACAATGAGCAGTTCTTC. It encodes CASSDSRGLGADNEQFF.

Note on this clonotype: The size of this beta chain means little, since it is a stray read in a library made for alpha chains. The V call is TRBV7-9, the J call TRBJ2-7, with D perhaps matching TRBD1 (6 bases). V was cut by 5 bases and J by 7 bases, with 12 bases left in between. The CDR3 covers 12 residues. Germline CDR1 and CDR2: SEHNR and FQNEAQ (reference sequence). This CDR3 is CASSDTGTEQYF. The CDR3 DNA is TGTGCCAGCAGCGATACCGGGACAGAGCAGTACTTC.

With regard to this clonotype: This beta chain is an off-target read within a library intended for alpha chains, so its frequency means little. CDR3 DNA: TGTGCCAGCAGCCATACAGATGGCGATACGCAGTATTTT. It translates to CASSHTDGDTQYF. The chain carries TRBV3-1 and TRBJ2-3; D unclear. Trimming pared 3 bases from V and 6 bases from J, leaving 10 bases between. This CDR3 has 13 residues. CDR1 is LGHDT and CDR2 is YNNKEL in the germline V gene (reference sequence).

As concerns this clonotype: The size of this beta chain means little, since it is a stray read in a library made for alpha chains. The rearrangement links TRBV7-3 to TRBJ2-2; the D gene is possibly TRBD1 (5 bases). The CDR3 consists of 12 residues. V lost 10 bases to trimming and J lost 4 bases, with 10 bases between them. Germline V gives CDR1 SGHTA, CDR2 FQGTGA. In DNA, the CDR3 is TGTGCCACTCAGGGTGCCACCGGGGAGCTGTTTTTT. Its protein is CATQGATGELFF.

This clonotype was counted a few times. With the library built for alpha chains, this beta chain is off target and its frequency is not meaningful. The chain combines TRBV6-6 with TRBJ1-1; the D gene is possibly TRBD1 (5 bases). V gave up 2 bases and J gave up 2 bases, with 9 bases separating them. The CDR3 is made up of 14 amino acids. Germline values: CDR1 MNHNY, CDR2 SVGAGI (reference sequence). CDR3 protein: CASSYQGLNTEAFF. The CDR3 bases are TGTGCCAGCAGTTACCAGGGACTTAACACTGAAGCTTTCTTT.

This clonotype was detected a few times. This beta chain lies outside the target of a library built for alpha chains; its clone size means little. The chain links TRBV13 to TRBJ2-3; no firm D call. Germline V gives CDR1 PRHDT, CDR2 FYEKMQ (reference sequence). Trimming cost V 6 bases and J 2 bases, with 12 bases left between them. There are 14 residues in the CDR3. The CDR3 DNA sequence: TGTGCCAGCAGTCCATCATTATCCACAGATACGCAGTATTTT. Its protein product is CASSPSLSTDTQYF.

In its sample, this clonotype ranks as hyperexpanded. This beta chain is a stray read from a library made for alpha chains; its abundance is not meaningful. V usage is TRBV27 and J usage is TRBJ2-7; TRBD1 or TRBD2 may be the D gene (6 bases each). This CDR3 comprises 12 residues. Germline assignment: CDR1 MNHEY and CDR2 SMNVEV (reference sequence). V was clipped by 5 bases and J by 7 bases, with 12 bases between them. The CDR3 loop reads CASSKGGGEQYF. DNA for the CDR3: TGTGCCAGCAGTAAGGGGGGAGGTGAGCAGTACTTC.

A remark on this clonotype: Since the library was made to target alpha chains, this beta chain is a stray read and its abundance is not meaningful. The chain couples TRBV7-6 to TRBJ2-5; D not resolved. From germline, CDR1 is SGHVS and CDR2 FNYEAQ. V lost 5 bases and J lost 2, with 3 bases in between. The CDR3 spans 11 residues. The CDR3 coding sequence is TGTGCCAGCAGCGCACAAGAGACCCAGTACTTC. Protein: CASSAQETQYF.